The clone carrying this T cell receptor (beta chain) was counted only a few times. What it binds is not known. The germline V and J ends were trimmed by 11 bases and 7 bases, with 15 bases remaining between them. CDR1 and CDR2 (germline): SGHAT, FQNNGV. The CDR3 covers 12 residues. Using quantitative 5'-RACE with molecular barcodes, the authors made TCR beta libraries. Each CDR3 protein gets one entry after TCRdb re-called the 5' RACE reads with MiXCR. The sample carries under 250,000 distinct CDR3 sequences, about 11% recorded once. The data stem from a study of CD8 T cells in ankylosing spondylitis. Study outcomes and limitations: What seemed typical of ankylosing spondylitis blood was a TCR beta motif built from about 8 highly homologous variants. Matched synovial fluid from ankylosing spondylitis patients was reported to be enriched for disease-linked clones. A CD8+ phenotype characterized the disease-linked clones, which were relatively rare in peripheral blood.

The TCR comes from a male donor with ankylosing spondylitis or in good health (not recorded which). Sequencing used blood, either unsorted or a sorted T cell fraction (not recorded which). This chain links TRBV11-2 with TRBJ2-4, with D possibly being TRBD1 or TRBD2 (5 bases each). The CDR3 reads CASRDAGNIQYF. The CDR3 nucleotides read TGTGCCTCACGGGACGCCGGGAACATTCAGTACTTC.